A single sample is the source of the 17 T cell receptor gamma chains below, sequenced in a study of γδ T cells in repeated Plasmodium falciparum infection. Vgamma9/Vdelta2+ and Vdelta2-negative gammadelta T cells were flow-sorted from PBMC for bulk sequencing. TCRdb ran CATT on the multiplex PCR reads. The sample carries about 30,000 gamma-chain clones, 1.4% recorded once. Input material: gamma-delta T cells from blood. These receptors all stem from a pool of human donors (malaria-infected and uninfected, not separated).

In this sample, this clone turned up a few times. This is likely an artifact of a read error, given a far larger clone one base away. The same CDR3 arises from other DNA sequences in this sample as well. The genes are TRGV9 and TRGJP. Because TCRdb records no J gene, it was assigned here through a match of the DNA to germline. The CDR3 runs 17 residues. Germline V gives CDR1 GITISATS, CDR2 ISYDGTV (reference sequence). In DNA, the CDR3 is TGTGCCTTGTGGGAGGTGCAGATTGAGTTAGGCAAAAAAATCAAGGTATTT. It codes for CALWEVQIELGKKIKVF.

Many counts were recorded for this clone. This is likely an artifact of a read error, given a far larger clone one base away. Other DNA variants within this sample encode the same CDR3. The rearrangement uses TRGV4 and TRGJ1 or TRGJ2. Per germline, CDR1 EGSTGY and CDR2 YDSYTSSV. The CDR3 spans 19 residues. CDR3 bases: TGTGCCACCTGGGATGGACTAGAGTGGATGCACGATTCTTATTATAAGAAACTCTTC. It is translated as CATWDGLEWMHDSYYKKLF.

This clone was seen more than once but under ten times. The translation of this DNA and the TCRdb protein of a much larger clone differ at residue 7, probably owing to a read error; the protein shown here is translated from the DNA. The chain combines TRGV9 with TRGJP. Since TCRdb gives no J gene, matching the DNA to germline was used here to assign it. Trimming at V came to 0 bases and at J to 7 bases, leaving 9 bases not matched to a gene. Germline CDR1 GITISATS, CDR2 ISYDGTV (reference sequence). The CDR3 extends over 18 amino acids. The CDR3 is CALWEVFEVELGKKIKVF. DNA for the CDR3: TGTGCCTTGTGGGAGGTGTTCGAGGTCGAGTTGGGCAAAAAAATCAAGGTATTT.

There are a few counts of this clone. TCRdb's protein, taken from a much larger clone, differs from this DNA's translation at residue 4, likely owing to a read error; the protein displayed comes from the DNA. This sequence joins TRGV9 and TRGJ1 or TRGJ2. The CDR3 runs to 10 residues. The germline V gene encodes CDR1 GITISATS and CDR2 ISYDGTV (reference sequence). With V trimmed by 7 bases and J by 11 bases, 8 bases remained unmatched. The CDR3 region is CALCEFEKLF. The DNA of the CDR3 is TGTGCCTTGTGTGAGTTCGAGAAACTCTTT.

This clone was counted between two and nine times. This likely traces to a read error, being one base from a far larger clone. This sample also contains other DNA sequences that code for the same CDR3. The genes are TRGV9 and TRGJP. The J gene was not available in TCRdb and was assigned here by matching the DNA to germline segments. Germline V gene data show CDR1 as GITISATS and CDR2 as ISYDGTV (reference sequence). This CDR3 is built from 17 residues. CDR3 DNA: TGTGCCTTGTGGGAGGCCGCCTCAGAGCTGGGCAAAAAAATCAAGGTATTT. As protein: CALWEAASELGKKIKVF.

This clone is labeled medium-sized. The same CDR3 arises from other DNA sequences in this sample as well. The CDR3 reads CALWEAHRYYKKLF. The CDR3, as DNA: TGTGCCTTGTGGGAGGCGCACCGTTATTATAAGAAACTCTTT. V usage is TRGV9 and J usage is TRGJ1 or TRGJ2. Germline assignment: CDR1 GITISATS and CDR2 ISYDGTV (reference sequence). The CDR3 contains 14 residues. Trimming took 2 bases from V and 3 from J; bases not matched to a gene: 7.

This clone has only a few counts. The protein recorded in TCRdb matches a much larger clone and deviates from this DNA's translation at residue 9, suggesting a read error; the protein here is obtained by translating the DNA. The J gene was not called, though the V gene is TRGV4. This CDR3 spans 11 amino acids. Germline V gene sequence: CDR1 EGSTGY, CDR2 YDSYTSSV. The CDR3 is CATMNYYKRLF. The CDR3 region has the DNA TGTGCCACCATGAATTATTATAAGAGACTCTTT.

The table lists this clone with many counts. It may be a read error: a sequence one base away is much more abundant. The identical CDR3 is also encoded by other nucleotide sequences in the sample. The chain carries TRGV4 and TRGJ1 or TRGJ2. In germline, CDR1 is EGSTGY, CDR2 YDSYTSSV. Germline trimming cut 4 bases from V and 10 bases from J; bases unmatched to any gene: 4. The CDR3 has 10 residues. The CDR3 DNA is TGTGCCACCTGGGAGGGGAAGAAACTCTTT. Its protein is CATWEGKKLF.

A note on this clone: The protein recorded in TCRdb matches a much larger clone and deviates from this DNA's translation at residue 10, suggesting a read error; the protein here is obtained by translating the DNA. This sequence joins TRGV9 and TRGJP. The J gene comes from matching the DNA to germline here; TCRdb lacks it. From germline, CDR1 is GITISATS and CDR2 ISYDGTV (reference sequence). This CDR3 contains 18 residues. The V segment lost 0 bases and the J segment 8 bases; nucleotides outside the gene matches: 10. Written as DNA, the CDR3 is TGTGCCTTGTGGGAGGTGTATAGCCCAAAGTTGGGCAAAAAAATCAAGGTATTT. Its protein is CALWEVYSPKLGKKIKVF.

This clone was recorded at least ten times. Other nucleotide sequences in the sample specify the same CDR3. The V call is TRGV4, the J call TRGJP2. The length of the CDR3 is 15 residues. V shed 3 bases and J 2 bases; nucleotides not matched to a gene: 6. Germline CDR1 and CDR2: EGSTGY and YDSYTSSV. The DNA of the CDR3 is TGTGCCACCTGGGATTTTGCAAGTAGTGATTGGATCAAGACGTTT. Amino acids: CATWDFASSDWIKTF.

This clone was observed a handful of times. TCRdb shows a much larger clone's protein in place of this DNA's translation, and the two differ at residue 3, likely through a read error; the protein shown is translated from the DNA. The rearrangement joins TRGV9 to TRGJP1. Assignment of the J gene here rests on matching the DNA to germline, because TCRdb gives none. Germline assignment: CDR1 GITISATS and CDR2 ISYDGTV (reference sequence). The CDR3 length is 13 residues. DNA for the CDR3: TGTGCCTCGTGGGAGGTCTCTGGTTGGTTCAAGATATTT. This encodes CASWEVSGWFKIF.

Details on this clone: With only one base between it and a far larger clone, this is likely a read error. The same CDR3 is also encoded by other DNA sequences in this sample. The V gene is TRGV9; the J gene was not called. Germline V CDR1 and CDR2: GITISATS, ISYDGTV (reference sequence). The CDR3 totals 13 residues. The CDR3 sequence: CAQGELGKKIKVF. The CDR3 coding sequence is TGTGCGCAGGGAGAGTTGGGCAAAAAAATCAAGGTGTTT.

This clone was observed many times. J is TRGJP and V is TRGV9. This CDR3 comprises 20 residues. J lost 4 bases, V lost 1 base, and 13 bases had no gene match. CDR1 is GITISATS, CDR2 ISYDGTV, per germline (reference sequence). DNA of the CDR3: TGTGCCTTGTGGGAGGTACCAAAAAAGTCACAAGAGTTGGGCAAAAAAATCAAGGTATTT. It is translated as CALWEVPKKSQELGKKIKVF.

Only a few counts were recorded for this clone. TCRdb's protein, taken from a much larger clone, differs from this DNA's translation at residue 2, likely owing to a read error; the protein displayed comes from the DNA. The chain carries TRGV8 and TRGJ1 or TRGJ2. The J gene is absent in TCRdb and was assigned here via DNA matching to germline. The CDR3 length is 13 residues. CDR1 is VENAVY, CDR2 YDSYNSRV, per germline. CDR3 coding DNA: TGTACCACCTGGCCCAAGAATTATTATAAGAAACTCTTT. This gives the protein CTTWPKNYYKKLF.

This clone came up many times. The protein held in TCRdb is that of a much larger clone and does not match this DNA's translation at residue 5, likely because of a read error; the protein shown is translated from the DNA. This sequence joins TRGV9 and TRGJ1 or TRGJ2. No J gene is reported in TCRdb; it was inferred here by comparing the DNA with germline. The V gene end was trimmed by 5 bases and the J gene end by 3 bases; junction bases not matched to a gene: 10. The CDR3 contains 14 residues. The germline CDR1 and CDR2 sequences are GITISATS and ISYDGTV (reference sequence). This chain's CDR3 is CALWGAVSYYKKLF. As DNA, the CDR3 is TGTGCCTTGTGGGGGGCCGTAAGTTATTATAAGAAACTCTTT.

This clone occurred a few times. The mismatch at residue 7 between this DNA's translation and the TCRdb protein of a much larger clone likely reflects a read error; the protein shown is translated from the DNA. Other DNA sequences of this sample code for an identical CDR3. This chain joins TRGV9 and TRGJ1 or TRGJ2. Since TCRdb gives no J gene, matching the DNA to germline was used here to assign it. The junction had 8 bases not matched to a gene; V was cut back by 3 bases and J by 6 bases. This CDR3 region has 13 residues. CDR1 is GITISATS and CDR2 is ISYDGTV in the germline V gene (reference sequence). The CDR3 region has the DNA TGTGCCTTGTGGGAGTCTAGGGGTTATAAGAAACTCTTT. It specifies CALWESRGYKKLF.

V and J are TRGV2 and TRGJ1 or TRGJ2. TCRdb does not report a J gene; here it was assigned by matching the DNA to germline references. The CDR3 is 16 amino acids. Germline CDR1 reads EGSNGY; CDR2 reads YDSYNSKV. V shed 1 base, J shed 3 bases, and the junction held 12 bases outside the gene matches. Written as DNA, the CDR3 is TGTGCCACCTGGGACGGTCCCCAGGATCCTTATTATAAGAAACTCTTT. Translation gives CATWDGPQDPYYKKLF.